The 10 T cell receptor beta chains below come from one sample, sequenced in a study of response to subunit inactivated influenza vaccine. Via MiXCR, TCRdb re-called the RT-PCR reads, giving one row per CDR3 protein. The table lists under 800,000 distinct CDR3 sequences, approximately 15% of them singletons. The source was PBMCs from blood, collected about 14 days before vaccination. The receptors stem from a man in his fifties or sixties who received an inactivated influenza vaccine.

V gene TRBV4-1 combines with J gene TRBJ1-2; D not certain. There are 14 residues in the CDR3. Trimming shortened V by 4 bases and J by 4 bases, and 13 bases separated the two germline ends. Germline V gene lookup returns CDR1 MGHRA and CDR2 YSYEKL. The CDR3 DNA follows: TGCGCCAGCAGCCTCGACGTGAGTTTCTATGGCTACACCTTC. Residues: CASSLDVSFYGYTF.

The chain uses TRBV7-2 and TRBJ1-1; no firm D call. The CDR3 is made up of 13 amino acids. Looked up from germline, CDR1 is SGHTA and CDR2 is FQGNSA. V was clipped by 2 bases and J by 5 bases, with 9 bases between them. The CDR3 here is CASSLWLGTEAFF. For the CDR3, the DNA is TGTGCCAGCAGCTTATGGCTGGGTACTGAAGCTTTCTTT.

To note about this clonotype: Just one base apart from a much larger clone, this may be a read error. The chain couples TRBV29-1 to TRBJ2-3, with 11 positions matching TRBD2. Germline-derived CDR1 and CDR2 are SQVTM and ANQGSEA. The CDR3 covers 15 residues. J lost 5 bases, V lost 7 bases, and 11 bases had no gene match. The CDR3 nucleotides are TGCAGCGAGGGACTAGCGGAAGGGCGTGGAGATACGCAGTATTTT. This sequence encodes CSEGLAEGRGDTQYF.

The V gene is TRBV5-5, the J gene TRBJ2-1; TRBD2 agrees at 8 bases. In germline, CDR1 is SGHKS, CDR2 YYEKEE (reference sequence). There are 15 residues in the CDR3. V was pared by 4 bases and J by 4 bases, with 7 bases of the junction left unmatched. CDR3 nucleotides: TGTGCCAGCAGCACATTGCGGGGGGCTTACAATGAGCAGTTCTTC. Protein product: CASSTLRGAYNEQFF.

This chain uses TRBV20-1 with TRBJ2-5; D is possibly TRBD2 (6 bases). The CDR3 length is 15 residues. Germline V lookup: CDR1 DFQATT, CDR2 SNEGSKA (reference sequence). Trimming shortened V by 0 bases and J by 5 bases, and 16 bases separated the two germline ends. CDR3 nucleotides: TGCAGTGCTAGAGACCCTTCGGGGGATGGGGAGACCCAGTACTTC. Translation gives CSARDPSGDGETQYF.

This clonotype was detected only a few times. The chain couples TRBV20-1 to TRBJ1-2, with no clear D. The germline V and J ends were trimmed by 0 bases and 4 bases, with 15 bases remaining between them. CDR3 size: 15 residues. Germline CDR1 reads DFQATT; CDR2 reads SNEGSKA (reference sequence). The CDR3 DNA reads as TGCAGTGCTAGAGATACGGAGGCACGACCCTATGGCTACACCTTC. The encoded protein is CSARDTEARPYGYTF.

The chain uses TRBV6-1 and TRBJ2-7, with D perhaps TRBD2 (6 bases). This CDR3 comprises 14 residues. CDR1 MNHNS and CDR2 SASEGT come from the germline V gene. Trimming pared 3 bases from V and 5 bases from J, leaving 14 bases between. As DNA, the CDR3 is TGTGCCAGCAGTGAGTTAGCGGTTCGAGACGAGCAGTACTTC. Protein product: CASSELAVRDEQYF.

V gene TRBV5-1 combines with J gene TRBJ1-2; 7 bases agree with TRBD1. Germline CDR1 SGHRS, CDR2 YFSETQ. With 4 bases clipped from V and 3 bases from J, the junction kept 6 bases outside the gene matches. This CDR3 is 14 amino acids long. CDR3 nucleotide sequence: TGCGCCAGCAGCCAACAGGGGAACGACTATGGCTACACCTTC. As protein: CASSQQGNDYGYTF. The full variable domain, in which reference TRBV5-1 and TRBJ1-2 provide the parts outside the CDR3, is KAGVTQTPRYLIKTRGQQVTLSCSPISGHRSVSWYQQTPGQGLQFLFEYFSETQRNKGNFPGRFSGRQFSNSRSEMNVSTLELGDSALYLCASSQQGNDYGYTFGSGTRLTVV.

CDR3 protein: CASSYIGGGRNEQYF. The CDR3, as DNA: TGTGCCAGCAGTTACATCGGCGGGGGTAGGAACGAGCAGTACTTC. The chain has TRBV6-5 and TRBJ2-7; TRBD2 matches 7 bases. CDR1 MNHEY and CDR2 SVGAGI come from the germline V gene. The V gene end was trimmed by 2 bases and the J gene end by 5 bases; junction bases not matched to a gene: 9. CDR3 length: 15 amino acids.

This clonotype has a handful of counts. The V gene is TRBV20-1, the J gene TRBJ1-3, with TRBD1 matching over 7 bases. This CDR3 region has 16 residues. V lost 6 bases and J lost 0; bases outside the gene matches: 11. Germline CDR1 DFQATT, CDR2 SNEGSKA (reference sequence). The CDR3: CSAYWDSGYSGNTIYF. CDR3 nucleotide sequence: TGCAGTGCCTATTGGGACAGTGGATACTCTGGAAACACCATATATTTT.